What follows are 30 T cell receptor beta chains derived from one specimen sequenced in a study of T cells in narcolepsy. Clones were sequenced by immunoSEQ multiplex PCR, and TCRdb holds only the in-frame ones, with some missing. The profile shows around 34,000 clones, roughly 80% of them singletons. Sample: memory (CD45RA-) CD4+ T cells from blood. The receptors derive from a human donor in good health.

The chain carries TRBV30 and TRBJ2-3, with D perhaps TRBD1 (5 bases). Trimming shortened V by 0 bases and J by 3 bases, and 13 bases separated the two germline ends. Germline CDR1 is GTSNPN and CDR2 is SVGIG (reference sequence). This CDR3 has 15 amino acids. Here the CDR3 reads CAWSVGSGLTDTQYF. The CDR3 bases are TGTGCCTGGAGTGTAGGGTCAGGGCTGACAGATACGCAGTATTTT.

The chain uses TRBV11-2 and TRBJ1-2, with 7 bases matching TRBD1. The trim removed 3 bases at V and 5 bases at J, leaving 6 bases unmatched. The germline V gene has CDR1 SGHAT and CDR2 FQNNGV. The CDR3 loop spans 14 amino acids. The CDR3 region is CASSFEQGRYGYTF. CDR3 nucleotides: TGTGCCAGCAGCTTTGAACAGGGGAGATATGGCTACACCTTC.

The chain joins TRBV2 to TRBJ2-3, with 10 positions matching TRBD2. The V gene's germline CDR1 is SNHLY and CDR2 FYNNEI. This CDR3 has 15 residues. V shed 7 bases, J shed 5 bases, and the junction held 9 bases outside the gene matches. CDR3 residues: CASTPSGRAKDTQYF. The CDR3 DNA reads as TGTGCCAGCACCCCCAGCGGGAGGGCCAAAGATACGCAGTATTTT.

V is TRBV5-1 and J is TRBJ2-3, with 8 nucleotides matching TRBD2. Germline V gene sequence: CDR1 SGHRS, CDR2 YFSETQ. Germline trimming cut 6 bases from V and 3 bases from J; bases unmatched to any gene: 3. The CDR3 is 13 residues long. The chain's CDR3 is CASIGLATDTQYF. The CDR3 bases are TGCGCCAGCATAGGACTAGCAACAGATACGCAGTATTTT.

The chain joins TRBV11-1 to TRBJ2-3; D is possibly TRBD2 (6 bases). From germline, CDR1 is SGHAT and CDR2 FQDESV (reference sequence). The V gene lost 4 bases and the J gene lost 0 bases, with 11 bases spanning the gap. The CDR3 totals 15 residues. For the CDR3, the DNA is TGTGCCAGCAGCTGGGGGGACTGGAGCACAGATACGCAGTATTTT. Protein product: CASSWGDWSTDTQYF.

This rearrangement joins TRBV6-1 to TRBJ1-2; 8 positions match TRBD1. Germline values: CDR1 MNHNS, CDR2 SASEGT. With V trimmed by 6 bases and J by 3 bases, 3 bases remained unmatched. This CDR3 comprises 13 residues. The CDR3 sequence is CASRDRGYYGYTF. CDR3 DNA: TGTGCCAGCAGAGACAGGGGCTACTATGGCTACACCTTC.

This clone turned up a few times. J is TRBJ1-5 and V is TRBV4-1, with D tentatively TRBD1 (6 bases). Trimming took 0 bases from V and 3 from J, leaving 9 bases between them. The CDR3 covers 15 residues. From germline, CDR1 is MGHRA and CDR2 YSYEKL. The CDR3 region is CASSQDGQLNQPQHF. The CDR3 DNA reads as TGCGCCAGCAGCCAAGATGGACAGCTCAATCAGCCCCAGCATTTT.

The count of this clone is one. The gene calls are TRBV11-2 and TRBJ2-1; TRBD2 aligns across 10 bases. The germline gives CDR1 SGHAT, CDR2 FQNNGV. This CDR3 is 15 amino acids long. V was pared by 3 bases and J by 9 bases, with 8 bases of the junction left unmatched. The CDR3 sequence is CASSLGPSGSSEQFF. The CDR3, as DNA: TGTGCCAGCAGCTTGGGGCCTAGCGGGAGCAGTGAGCAGTTCTTC.

The V and J genes are TRBV5-1 and TRBJ2-1, with D possibly matching TRBD2 (5 bases). CDR1 and CDR2 from the germline V gene are SGHRS and YFSETQ. Trimming removed 0 bases from V and 7 bases from J, with 8 bases in between. This CDR3 contains 13 residues. CDR3 sequence: CASSLDRLNEQFF. CDR3 DNA sequence: TGCGCCAGCAGCTTGGACCGACTAAATGAGCAGTTCTTC.

V and J are TRBV5-6 and TRBJ2-7; D is unclear. The germline V and J ends were trimmed by 2 bases and 5 bases, with 11 bases remaining between them. Looked up from germline, CDR1 is SGHDT and CDR2 is YYEEEE. This CDR3 has 13 residues. The chain's CDR3 is CASSFRFGNEQYF. The DNA for the CDR3 is TGTGCCAGCAGCTTCCGTTTCGGAAACGAGCAGTACTTC.

The chain uses TRBV11-2 and TRBJ1-4; weak D call: TRBD1 (5 bases). This CDR3 contains 16 residues. V shed 6 bases and J shed 5 bases, with 19 bases lying between them. Germline V gene data show CDR1 as SGHAT and CDR2 as FQNNGV. Here the CDR3 reads CASSRLGGGLNEKLFF. In nucleotides, the CDR3 is TGTGCCAGCAGTCGACTCGGCGGGGGTCTGAATGAAAAACTGTTTTTT.

The CDR3 bases are TGCGCCAGCAGCTTGCGGTCTTTACCCGGGGAGCTGTTTTTT. Translating gives CASSLRSLPGELFF. The V call is TRBV5-1, the J call TRBJ2-2; no reliable D call. This CDR3 is 14 amino acids long. Per germline, CDR1 SGHRS and CDR2 YFSETQ. Trimming stripped 1 base from V and 6 bases from J, with 10 bases between.

In this sample, this clone turned up once. The chain joins TRBV7-3 to TRBJ2-1; possible D gene TRBD2, 5 bases. The germline CDR1 and CDR2 sequences are SGHTA and FQGTGA. The germline V and J ends were trimmed by 5 bases and 6 bases, with 14 bases remaining between them. The CDR3 sequence is 14 residues long. The CDR3 DNA reads TGTGCCAGCAGCCCCTTGGGAGCCGGCAATGAGCAGTTCTTC. Translating it yields CASSPLGAGNEQFF.

The chain joins TRBV19 to TRBJ1-2; no reliable D call. CDR1 is LNHDA, CDR2 SQIVND, per germline (reference sequence). Trimming took off 6 bases at V and 3 bases at J, with 11 bases between the two ends. This CDR3 is built from 13 residues. CDR3 nucleotide sequence: TGTGCCAGTAGCGCGGAGGCCCACTATGGCTACACCTTC. Amino acid sequence: CASSAEAHYGYTF.

The V gene is TRBV29-1, the J gene TRBJ1-1; 7 nucleotides line up with TRBD1. The V segment lost 7 bases and the J segment 1 base; nucleotides outside the gene matches: 12. The germline gives CDR1 SQVTM, CDR2 ANQGSEA. This CDR3 spans 15 amino acids. CDR3 DNA: TGCAGCGCTAGCTTAGGGGGCTCGGCGAACACTGAAGCTTTCTTT. It codes for CSASLGGSANTEAFF. The whole variable domain, remainder taken from reference TRBV29-1 and TRBJ1-1, is SAVISQKPSRDICQRGTSLTIQCQVDSQVTMMFWYRQQPGQSLTLIATANQGSEATYESGFVIDKFPISRPNLTFSTLTVSNMSPEDSSIYLCSASLGGSANTEAFFGQGTRLTVV.

This clone was detected a few times. The chain employs TRBV2 and TRBJ2-3, with D tentatively TRBD2 (6 bases). V shed 2 bases and J shed 1 base, with 13 bases lying between them. The CDR3 extends over 16 amino acids. CDR1 and CDR2 from the germline V gene are SNHLY and FYNNEI. For the CDR3, the DNA is TGTGCCAGCAGTGAAATCAACCCGGGGGGCACAGATACGCAGTATTTT. It codes for CASSEINPGGTDTQYF.

The V gene is TRBV5-1, the J gene TRBJ1-1, with D possibly TRBD1 on 5 matching bases. Germline CDR1 and CDR2: SGHRS and YFSETQ. Trimming pared 8 bases from V and 10 bases from J, leaving 24 bases between. CDR3 size: 14 residues. Here the CDR3 DNA reads TGCGCCAGTGCCCGGAGGGGTGAGGGGTGGGTAGCTTTCTTT. As protein: CASARRGEGWVAFF.

The chain is built from TRBV7-9 and TRBJ1-1; the D gene is possibly TRBD1 (6 bases). The CDR3 spans 13 residues. The V and J ends lost 5 bases and 6 bases respectively, with 13 bases between them. From germline, CDR1 is SEHNR and CDR2 FQNEAQ (reference sequence). Written as DNA, the CDR3 is TGTGCCAGCAGCCCCGAGGGGGGCGCTGAAGCTTTCTTT. Protein sequence: CASSPEGGAEAFF.

V and J are TRBV11-3 and TRBJ2-7; D is possibly TRBD1 (6 bases). Germline V gives CDR1 SGHNT, CDR2 YENEEA. The CDR3 has 17 residues. V was pared by 5 bases and J by 0 bases, with 20 bases between. The CDR3 spells CASSVGFTGTYSYEQYF. The CDR3 bases are TGTGCCAGCAGCGTAGGATTTACCGGGACATACTCCTACGAGCAGTACTTC.

The rearrangement joins TRBV27 to TRBJ1-5, with 12 bases aligning to TRBD1. V was clipped by 1 base and J by 9 bases; unmatched bases: 7. This CDR3 has 16 residues. The germline CDR1 and CDR2 sequences are MNHEY and SMNVEV (reference sequence). The CDR3 spells CASSLFGTGGRGPQHF. CDR3 nucleotides: TGTGCCAGCAGTTTATTTGGGACAGGGGGCCGGGGGCCCCAGCATTTT.

The chain combines TRBV11-1 with TRBJ1-3; maybe TRBD1 (6 bases). V was pared by 4 bases and J by 2 bases, with 6 bases between. The CDR3 sequence is 13 residues long. Germline-derived CDR1 and CDR2 are SGHAT and FQDESV (reference sequence). This chain's CDR3 is CASSSGAGNTIYF. CDR3 sequence (DNA): TGTGCCAGCAGCTCAGGGGCTGGAAACACCATATATTTT.

The chain combines TRBV7-6 with TRBJ1-1; a possible D gene is TRBD1 (5 bases). Trimming took 3 bases from V and 2 from J, leaving 13 bases between them. Germline loops: CDR1 SGHVS, CDR2 FNYEAQ. The CDR3 runs to 15 residues. As DNA, the CDR3 is TGTGCCAGCAGCTTCGTTCTCGGGGGAAACACTGAAGCTTTCTTT. Protein product: CASSFVLGGNTEAFF. Combining the CDR3 with reference TRBV7-6 and TRBJ1-1 gives the whole variable domain GAGVSQSPRYKVTKRGQDVALRCDPISGHVSLYWYRQALGQGPEFLTYFNYEAQQDKSGLPNDRFSAERPEGSISTLTIQRTEQRDSAMYRCASSFVLGGNTEAFFGQGTRLTVV.

This clone turned up a few times. The chain couples TRBV30 to TRBJ1-6, with a possible D match to TRBD1 (6 bases). This CDR3 region has 14 residues. V was trimmed by 2 bases and J by 4 bases, leaving 9 bases between them. The germline CDR1 and CDR2 sequences are GTSNPN and SVGIG (reference sequence). CDR3 coding DNA: TGTGCCTGGAGTTCGGACAGATATAATTCACCCCTCCACTTT. It is translated as CAWSSDRYNSPLHF.

V gene TRBV6-5 combines with J gene TRBJ1-1, with D unresolved. The V and J ends lost 7 bases and 11 bases respectively, with 20 bases between them. CDR3 length: 13 residues. CDR1 MNHEY and CDR2 SVGAGI come from the germline V gene. CDR3 sequence (DNA): TGTGCCAGCAATCCCCCTGGGGTCAACGGGGCTTTCTTT. Encoded protein: CASNPPGVNGAFF.

V usage is TRBV19 and J usage is TRBJ2-2, with 12 nucleotides matching TRBD2. Germline V lookup: CDR1 LNHDA, CDR2 SQIVND (reference sequence). With 6 bases clipped from V and 3 bases from J, the junction kept 2 bases outside the gene matches. CDR3 size: 15 residues. The CDR3 DNA reads as TGTGCCAGTAGCAGACTAGCGGGAGACACCGGGGAGCTGTTTTTT. Translated: CASSRLAGDTGELFF.

The chain couples TRBV19 to TRBJ1-2; possible D gene TRBD1, 5 bases. Germline assignment: CDR1 LNHDA and CDR2 SQIVND (reference sequence). The CDR3 runs to 13 residues. With 2 bases removed from V and 5 bases from J, the gap between germline ends came to 9 bases. The CDR3 reads CASSIPTEYGYTF. DNA for the CDR3: TGTGCCAGTAGTATACCGACAGAATATGGCTACACCTTC.

This clone appeared a few times. The rearrangement uses TRBV5-4 and TRBJ2-5; the match to TRBD2 covers 7 bases. This CDR3 has 15 amino acids. Germline values: CDR1 SGHNT, CDR2 YYREEE (reference sequence). V lost 5 bases to trimming and J lost 6 bases; unmatched junction nucleotides: 13. The CDR3: CASRHGGGGIKTQYF. The CDR3 nucleotides are TGTGCCAGCAGGCACGGCGGGGGAGGGATCAAGACCCAGTACTTC.

The CDR3 region has the DNA TGTGCCAGCAGTGACCCCCGGGGTGGGGCTAGGTATGGCTACACCTTC. Translation gives CASSDPRGGARYGYTF. V is TRBV2 and J is TRBJ1-2, with D tentatively TRBD1 (5 bases). The CDR3 length is 16 residues. The V gene's germline CDR1 is SNHLY and CDR2 FYNNEI. Trimming removed 3 bases at V and 5 bases at J, with 19 bases between.

This rearrangement joins TRBV6-1 to TRBJ2-3; TRBD2 agrees at 11 bases. With 2 bases clipped from V and 4 bases from J, the junction kept 5 bases outside the gene matches. The CDR3 runs 16 residues. The germline V gene encodes CDR1 MNHNS and CDR2 SASEGT. CDR3 sequence (DNA): TGTGCCAGCAGTGAACCCGCTAGCGGGAGGCCAGATACGCAGTATTTT. Translated: CASSEPASGRPDTQYF.

The V and J genes are TRBV9 and TRBJ2-2; the D is unclear. The CDR3 runs 14 residues. The germline V gene has CDR1 SGDLS and CDR2 YYNGEE. Trimming cost V 3 bases and J 9 bases, with 15 bases left between them. DNA for the CDR3: TGTGCCAGCAGCGGGCTAGTCGCAAGCAGGGAGCTGTTTTTT. Protein: CASSGLVASRELFF.